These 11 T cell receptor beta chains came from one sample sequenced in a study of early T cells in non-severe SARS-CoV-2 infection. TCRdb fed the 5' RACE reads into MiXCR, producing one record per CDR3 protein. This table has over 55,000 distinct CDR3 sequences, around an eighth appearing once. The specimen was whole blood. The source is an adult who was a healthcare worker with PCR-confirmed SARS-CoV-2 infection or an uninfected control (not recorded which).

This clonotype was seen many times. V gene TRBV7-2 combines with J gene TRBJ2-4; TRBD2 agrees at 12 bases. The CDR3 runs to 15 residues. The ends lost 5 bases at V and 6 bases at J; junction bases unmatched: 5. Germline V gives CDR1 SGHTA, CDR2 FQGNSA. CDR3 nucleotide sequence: TGTGCCAGCAGCCCCGCGACTAGCGGGGGAAACATTCAGTACTTC. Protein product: CASSPATSGGNIQYF.

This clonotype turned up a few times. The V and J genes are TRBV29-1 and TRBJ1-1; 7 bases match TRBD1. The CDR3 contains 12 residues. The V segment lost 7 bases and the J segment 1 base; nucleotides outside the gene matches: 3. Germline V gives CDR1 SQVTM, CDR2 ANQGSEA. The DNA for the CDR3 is TGCAGCGGGGGACAGCAGAACACTGAAGCTTTCTTT. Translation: CSGGQQNTEAFF.

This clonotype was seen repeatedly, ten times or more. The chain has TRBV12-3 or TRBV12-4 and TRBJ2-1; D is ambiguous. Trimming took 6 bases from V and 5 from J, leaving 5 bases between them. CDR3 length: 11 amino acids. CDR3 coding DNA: TGTGCCAGCAGCCCCCACAATGAGCAGTTCTTC. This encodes CASSPHNEQFF.

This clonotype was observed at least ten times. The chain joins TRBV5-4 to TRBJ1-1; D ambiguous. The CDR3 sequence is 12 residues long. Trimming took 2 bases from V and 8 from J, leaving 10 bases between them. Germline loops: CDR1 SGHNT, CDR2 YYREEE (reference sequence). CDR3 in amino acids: CASSFYDGEAFF. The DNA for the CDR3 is TGTGCCAGCAGCTTCTACGACGGGGAAGCTTTCTTT.

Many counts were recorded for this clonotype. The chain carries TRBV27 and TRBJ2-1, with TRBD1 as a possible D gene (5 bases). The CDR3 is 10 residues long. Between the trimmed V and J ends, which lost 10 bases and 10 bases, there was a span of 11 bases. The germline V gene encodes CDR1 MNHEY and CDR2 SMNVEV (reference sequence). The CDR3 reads CATNYREQFF. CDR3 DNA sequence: TGTGCCACCAACTACAGGGAGCAGTTCTTC.

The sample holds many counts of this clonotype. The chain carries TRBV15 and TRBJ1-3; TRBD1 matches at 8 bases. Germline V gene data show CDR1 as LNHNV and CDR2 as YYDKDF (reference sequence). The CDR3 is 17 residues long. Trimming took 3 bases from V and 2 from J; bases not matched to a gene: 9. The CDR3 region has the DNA TGTGCCACCAGCAGGCCAGGGGGCGGACACCCTGGAAACACCATATATTTT. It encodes CATSRPGGGHPGNTIYF.

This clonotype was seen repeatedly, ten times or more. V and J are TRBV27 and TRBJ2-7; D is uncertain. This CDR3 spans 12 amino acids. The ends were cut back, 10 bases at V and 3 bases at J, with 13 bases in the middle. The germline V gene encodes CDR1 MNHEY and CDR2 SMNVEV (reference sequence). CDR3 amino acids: CAKTFMHYEQYF. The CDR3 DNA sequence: TGTGCCAAGACGTTTATGCACTACGAGCAGTACTTC.

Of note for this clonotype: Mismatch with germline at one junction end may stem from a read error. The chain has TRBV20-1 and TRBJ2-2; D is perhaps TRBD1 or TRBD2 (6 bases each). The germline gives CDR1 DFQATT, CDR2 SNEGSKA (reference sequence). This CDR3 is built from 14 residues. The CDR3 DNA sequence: TGCGGTGCCAGAGAGGGGGGCAACACCGGGGAGCTGTTTTTT. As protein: CGAREGGNTGELFF.

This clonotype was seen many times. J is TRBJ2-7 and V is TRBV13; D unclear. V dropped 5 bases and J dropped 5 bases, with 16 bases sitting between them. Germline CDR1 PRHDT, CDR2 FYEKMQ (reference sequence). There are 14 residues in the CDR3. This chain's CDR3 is CASSPGISLNEQYF. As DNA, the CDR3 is TGTGCCAGCAGCCCAGGTATTTCCCTCAACGAGCAGTACTTC.

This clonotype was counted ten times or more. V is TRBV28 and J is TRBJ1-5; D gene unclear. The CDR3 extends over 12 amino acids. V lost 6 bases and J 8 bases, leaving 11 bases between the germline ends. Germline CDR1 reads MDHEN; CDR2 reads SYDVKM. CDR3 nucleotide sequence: TGTGCCAGCAGACGGACCCCTGAGCCCCAGCATTTT. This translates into CASRRTPEPQHF.

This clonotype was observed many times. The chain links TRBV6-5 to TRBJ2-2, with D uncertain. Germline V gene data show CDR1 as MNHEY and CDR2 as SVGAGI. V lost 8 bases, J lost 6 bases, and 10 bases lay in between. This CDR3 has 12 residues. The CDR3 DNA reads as TGTGCCAGCTACGACCAGCCCGGGGAGCTGTTTTTT. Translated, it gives CASYDQPGELFF.